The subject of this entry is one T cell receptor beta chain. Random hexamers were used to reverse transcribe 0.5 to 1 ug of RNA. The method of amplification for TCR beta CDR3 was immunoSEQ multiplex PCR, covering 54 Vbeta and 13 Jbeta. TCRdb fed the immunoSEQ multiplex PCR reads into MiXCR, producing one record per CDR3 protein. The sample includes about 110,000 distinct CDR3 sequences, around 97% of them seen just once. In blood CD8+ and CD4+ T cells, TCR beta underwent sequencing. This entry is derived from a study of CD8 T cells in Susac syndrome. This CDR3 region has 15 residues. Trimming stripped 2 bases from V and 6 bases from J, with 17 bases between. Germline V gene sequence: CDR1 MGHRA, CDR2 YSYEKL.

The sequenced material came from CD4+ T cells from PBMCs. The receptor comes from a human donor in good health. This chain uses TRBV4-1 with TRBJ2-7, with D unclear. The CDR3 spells CASSQPQSQVPEQYF. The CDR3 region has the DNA TGCGCCAGCAGCCAACCGCAGTCTCAGGTCCCCGAGCAGTACTTC.